These T cell receptor beta chains were read from a single sample in a study of T cells in Graves' hyperthyroidism and ophthalmopathy. MiXCR, applied by TCRdb to the multiplex PCR reads, yields one record per CDR3 protein. The sample gives 500,000 to 650,000 distinct CDR3 sequences, roughly 15% of which show up once; under 15% is in the top ten. Sample: blood. These receptors came from a woman between 50 and 59 years old with Graves' ophthalmopathy. Each CDR3 is given with its conserved first and last residue. A D gene is named only where the DNA matches it firmly. Not every row has a clone size; where given, it reads once, few, many or a size class.

v_call: TRBV12-3/TRBV12-4; clone_size: many; j_call: TRBJ2-7; d_call: NA; cdr3_aa: CASSSRTSRATYEQYF; cdr3_nt: TGTGCCAGCAGTTCGAGAACTAGCCGGGCCACCTACGAGCAGTACTTC
v_call: TRBV6-1; clone_size: NA; j_call: TRBJ2-5; d_call: TRBD1; cdr3_aa: CASTRQGARETQYF; cdr3_nt: TGTGCCAGCACTCGACAGGGGGCTCGAGAGACCCAGTACTTC
v_call: TRBV10-3; clone_size: NA; j_call: TRBJ2-7; d_call: TRBD1; cdr3_aa: CAIRTGPMEQYF; cdr3_nt: TGTGCCATCCGGACAGGGCCGATGGAGCAGTACTTC
v_call: TRBV28; clone_size: few; j_call: TRBJ1-5; d_call: NA; cdr3_aa: CASSFEGYESNQPQHF; cdr3_nt: TGTGCCAGCAGTTTCGAGGGGTACGAAAGCAATCAGCCCCAGCATTTT
v_call: TRBV30; clone_size: few; j_call: TRBJ2-5; d_call: NA; cdr3_aa: CAWSEGMIETQYF; cdr3_nt: TGTGCCTGGAGTGAGGGCATGATTGAGACCCAGTACTTC
v_call: TRBV3-1; clone_size: few; j_call: TRBJ1-2; d_call: TRBD1; cdr3_aa: CASSLYRGIGYGYTF; cdr3_nt: TGTGCCAGCAGCCTTTACAGGGGTATCGGCTATGGCTACACCTTC
v_call: TRBV19; clone_size: NA; j_call: TRBJ2-1; d_call: NA; cdr3_aa: CASSIVDNERFF; cdr3_nt: TGTGCCAGTAGTATCGTTGACAATGAGCGGTTCTTC
v_call: TRBV13; clone_size: NA; j_call: TRBJ1-1; d_call: NA; cdr3_aa: CASSIRGSNTEAFF; cdr3_nt: TGTGCCAGCAGTATAAGGGGGAGTAACACTGAAGCTTTCTTT
v_call: TRBV13; clone_size: many; j_call: TRBJ2-5; d_call: NA; cdr3_aa: CASSPPGVEQYQETQYF; cdr3_nt: TGTGCCAGCAGCCCACCCGGTGTTGAACAGTACCAAGAGACCCAGTACTTC
v_call: TRBV20-1; clone_size: NA; j_call: TRBJ2-3; d_call: TRBD2; cdr3_aa: CSARDRSRPAGVLDTQYF; cdr3_nt: TGCAGTGCTAGAGATAGGTCTCGACCAGCGGGAGTTCTGGATACGCAGTATTTC
v_call: TRBV27; clone_size: few; j_call: TRBJ2-7; d_call: TRBD1; cdr3_aa: CASSLSAGGEQYF; cdr3_nt: TGTGCCAGCAGTTTATCGGCAGGGGGCGAGCAGTACTTC
v_call: TRBV7-3; clone_size: NA; j_call: TRBJ1-1; d_call: NA; cdr3_aa: CASSLSSDRNTEAFF; cdr3_nt: TGTGCCAGCAGCTTAAGTTCGGACAGGAACACTGAAGCTTTCTTT
v_call: TRBV20-1; clone_size: few; j_call: TRBJ2-7; d_call: TRBD1; cdr3_aa: CSASEDRSSYEQYF; cdr3_nt: TGCAGTGCTAGTGAGGACAGGAGCTCCTACGAGCAGTACTTC
v_call: TRBV28; clone_size: many; j_call: TRBJ1-4; d_call: TRBD1; cdr3_aa: CASTERAWTGGEKLFF; cdr3_nt: TGTGCCAGCACAGAGCGCGCGTGGACAGGCGGCGAAAAACTGTTTTTT
v_call: TRBV14; clone_size: few; j_call: TRBJ1-5; d_call: NA; cdr3_aa: CASNPLAGSINQPQHF; cdr3_nt: TGTGCCAGCAACCCCCTCGCGGGATCCATAAATCAGCCCCAGCATTTT
v_call: TRBV18; clone_size: many; j_call: TRBJ1-2; d_call: TRBD1; cdr3_aa: CASSRDSDYGYTF; cdr3_nt: TGTGCCAGCTCTAGGGACAGCGATTATGGCTACACCTTC
v_call: TRBV6-2/TRBV6-3; clone_size: many; j_call: TRBJ2-5; d_call: NA; cdr3_aa: CASSLLGTIWETQYF; cdr3_nt: TGTGCCAGCAGTCTCCTAGGGACAATCTGGGAGACCCAGTACTTC
v_call: TRBV18; clone_size: NA; j_call: TRBJ1-5; d_call: TRBD1; cdr3_aa: CASTFGQGSNQPQHF; cdr3_nt: TGTGCCAGCACGTTCGGACAGGGTAGCAATCAGCCCCAGCATTTT
v_call: TRBV20-1; clone_size: NA; j_call: TRBJ1-3; d_call: NA; cdr3_aa: CSARVLSGNTIYF; cdr3_nt: TGCAGTGCTAGAGTCCTCTCTGGAAACACCATATATTTT
v_call: TRBV28; clone_size: many; j_call: TRBJ1-1; d_call: NA; cdr3_aa: CASSFLSTGGTEAFF; cdr3_nt: TGTGCCAGCAGTTTCTTGTCTACGGGGGGCACTGAAGCTTTCTTT
v_call: TRBV3-1; clone_size: few; j_call: TRBJ2-2; d_call: NA; cdr3_aa: CATRMTEANTGELFF; cdr3_nt: TGTGCCACCAGAATGACTGAAGCGAACACCGGGGAGCTGTTTTTT
v_call: TRBV28; clone_size: few; j_call: TRBJ1-6; d_call: NA; cdr3_aa: CASILGTNNSPLHF; cdr3_nt: TGTGCCAGCATTCTCGGGACAAATAATTCACCCCTCCACTTT
v_call: TRBV7-2; clone_size: few; j_call: TRBJ2-1; d_call: TRBD1; cdr3_aa: CASSTTPGQGEFF; cdr3_nt: TGTGCCAGCAGCACAACCCCGGGACAGGGTGAGTTCTTC
v_call: TRBV5-1; clone_size: many; j_call: TRBJ2-1; d_call: NA; cdr3_aa: CASSYTGRGLDEQFF; cdr3_nt: TGCGCCAGCAGCTATACCGGACGGGGATTGGATGAGCAGTTCTTC